This TCR beta chain was identified during a study of radiation and T cells in renal cell carcinoma. The repertoire was sequenced with immunoSEQ multiplex PCR; TCRdb's copy has only in-frame clones and lacks some. The table has some 31,000 clones, over 70% seen once. Deletions cut 1 base from V and 2 bases from J, with 17 bases between. Looked up from germline, CDR1 is SGHTA and CDR2 is FQGNSA. CDR3 length: 18 amino acids. Documented time point: blood 4 weeks post-SBRT, at nephrectomy. Treatment of the sample: 15 Gy SBRT to primary tumor, nephrectomy 4 weeks later. General study results and limits: In blood, top tumor clones expanded by 2 weeks, shrinking by 4. Without pretreatment biopsies, baseline tumor clonotype presence was undetermined.

For this clone: Antigen: not known.

The rearrangement links TRBV7-2 to TRBJ1-4; TRBD1 might be the D (5 bases). This clonotype originated in a man aged 60-69 years with renal cell carcinoma. The sample in question was blood, obtained from a patient whose treatment included radiotherapy and nephrectomy. CDR3 sequence reads: CASSLVGVGRWTNEKLFF. The CDR3 DNA reads as TGTGCCAGCAGCTTAGTGGGGGTAGGGAGGTGGACTAATGAAAAACTGTTTTTT.